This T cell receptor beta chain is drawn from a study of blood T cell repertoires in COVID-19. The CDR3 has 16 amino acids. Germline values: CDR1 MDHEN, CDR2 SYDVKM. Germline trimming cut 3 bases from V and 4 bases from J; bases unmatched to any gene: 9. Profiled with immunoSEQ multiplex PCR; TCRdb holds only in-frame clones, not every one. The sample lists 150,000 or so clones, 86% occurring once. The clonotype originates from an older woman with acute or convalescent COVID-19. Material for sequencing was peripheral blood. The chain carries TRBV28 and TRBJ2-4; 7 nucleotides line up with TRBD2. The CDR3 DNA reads TGTGCCAGCAGTTTTCCAGCCGGACTAGTTAAAAACATTCAGTACTTC. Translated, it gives CASSFPAGLVKNIQYF.